These 20 T cell receptor beta chains originate from one sample sequenced in a study of monozygotic twins with inflammatory bowel disease. TCRdb reprocessed the 5' RACE reads and keeps a single row for each CDR3 protein, giving no DNA. Its listing shows approximately 110,000 distinct CDR3 sequences. The sequenced material came from blood. Every receptor here comes from a human donor with ulcerative colitis or Crohn's disease, or a healthy co-twin of an affected twin (not recorded which).

J is TRBJ1-2 and V is TRBV5-1. Looked up from germline, CDR1 is SGHRS and CDR2 is YFSETQ. The CDR3 length is 13 residues. The CDR3 sequence: CASSFRDNYGYTF.

The CDR3 loop reads CASSEQGGSNQPQHF. This chain links TRBV12-3 or TRBV12-4 with TRBJ1-5; TCRdb lists TRBD1, though no DNA is available to test this call. This CDR3 has 15 residues.

The chain combines TRBV7-2 with TRBJ1-1. Germline CDR1 and CDR2: SGHTA and FQGNSA. The CDR3 covers 13 residues. CDR3 loop: CASSLEEGTEAFF.

The genes are TRBV19 and TRBJ1-5; without DNA, the TCRdb call of TRBD1 cannot be checked. This CDR3 spans 14 amino acids. Germline-derived CDR1 and CDR2 are LNHDA and SQIVND (reference sequence). The CDR3 region is CASHPTGGNQPQHF.

The rearrangement joins TRBV7-9 to TRBJ2-1; TCRdb picks TRBD2, but there is no DNA to check that call. CDR1 and CDR2 (germline): SEHNR, FQNEAQ (reference sequence). The CDR3 length is 16 residues. The CDR3 is CASRLSLAGKGHEQFF.

The chain has TRBV20-1 and TRBJ1-6. CDR3 length: 13 residues. Germline V gives CDR1 DFQATT, CDR2 SNEGSKA (reference sequence). The CDR3 protein is CSASRGGPSPLHF.

This chain uses TRBV11-2 with TRBJ2-1; the D call from TCRdb, TRBD2, cannot be confirmed without DNA. The CDR3 covers 12 residues. Germline CDR1 is SGHAT and CDR2 is FQNNGV. CDR3: CASKALADEQFF.

V is TRBV5-1 and J is TRBJ2-5; the D call of TRBD1 rests on TCRdb alone, since no DNA is present to check it. The CDR3 sequence is 13 residues long. Germline V gene sequence: CDR1 SGHRS, CDR2 YFSETQ. The CDR3 protein is CASTRGLLETQYF.

The chain employs TRBV18 and TRBJ2-7; TCRdb gives TRBD1 as the D gene, but with no DNA this cannot be confirmed. There are 14 residues in the CDR3. CDR1 is KGHSH, CDR2 LQKENI, per germline. The CDR3 loop reads CASSPGAGYYEQYF.

This chain uses TRBV6-2 or TRBV6-3 with TRBJ1-5; TCRdb picks TRBD1, but there is no DNA to check that call. CDR3 size: 22 residues. Germline CDR1 is MNHEY and CDR2 is SVGEGT. CDR3 in amino acids: CASSSQTRPSLSGLDSNQPQHF.

The chain recombines TRBV3-1 with TRBJ2-5; there is no DNA to check the TCRdb D call of TRBD2. CDR1 and CDR2 from the germline V gene are LGHDT and YNNKEL (reference sequence). This CDR3 contains 12 residues. This CDR3 is CASKLGRETQYF.

V usage is TRBV5-1 and J usage is TRBJ2-7; the D call of TRBD1 rests on TCRdb alone, since no DNA is present to check it. This CDR3 is 15 amino acids long. Germline V lookup: CDR1 SGHRS, CDR2 YFSETQ. The CDR3 sequence is CASSSDREVTYEQYF.

The rearrangement joins TRBV20-1 to TRBJ1-1; TCRdb's assignment of TRBD1 cannot be checked, as there is no DNA. The CDR3 is 14 amino acids. In germline, CDR1 is DFQATT, CDR2 SNEGSKA (reference sequence). The CDR3 region is CSALGGQGNTEAFF.

J is TRBJ2-3 and V is TRBV7-2. This CDR3 spans 15 amino acids. The germline gives CDR1 SGHTA, CDR2 FQGNSA. CDR3 loop: CASTVAGRGTDTQYF.

The V call is TRBV7-6, the J call TRBJ2-5; TCRdb outputs TRBD1, but without DNA this stays unchecked. There are 14 residues in the CDR3. Looked up from germline, CDR1 is SGHVS and CDR2 is FNYEAQ. The CDR3: CASSLVSGWETQYF. Filled out from reference TRBV7-6 and TRBJ2-5, the complete variable domain reads GAGVSQSPRYKVTKRGQDVALRCDPISGHVSLYWYRQALGQGPEFLTYFNYEAQQDKSGLPNDRFSAERPEGSISTLTIQRTEQRDSAMYRCASSLVSGWETQYFGPGTRLLVL.

The J gene is TRBJ1-5, the V gene TRBV12-3 or TRBV12-4; TCRdb indicates TRBD1, and absent DNA this call remains unverified. This CDR3 has 14 amino acids. CDR3 protein: CASSFRDRGEPQHF.

The J gene is TRBJ2-7, the V gene TRBV6-2 or TRBV6-3; TCRdb indicates TRBD1, and absent DNA this call remains unverified. Germline assignment: CDR1 MNHEY and CDR2 SVGEGT. The CDR3 totals 11 residues. CDR3 sequence: CASGDGLEQYF.

CDR3 protein: CASSGETDAPAKNIQYF. The rearrangement joins TRBV7-9 to TRBJ2-4; as DNA is missing, the TRBD1 call by TCRdb cannot be tested. This CDR3 region has 17 residues. CDR1 SEHNR and CDR2 FQNEAQ come from the germline V gene (reference sequence). Filled out from reference TRBV7-9 and TRBJ2-4, the complete variable domain reads DTGVSQNPRHKITKRGQNVTFRCDPISEHNRLYWYRQTLGQGPEFLTYFQNEAQLEKSRLLSDRFSAERPKGSFSTLEIQRTEQGDSAMYLCASSGETDAPAKNIQYFGAGTRLSVL.

The chain recombines TRBV29-1 with TRBJ1-1. Germline assignment: CDR1 SQVTM and CDR2 ANQGSEA. This CDR3 is 13 amino acids long. The CDR3 region is CSVKGVAGTEAFF.

The chain is built from TRBV10-3 and TRBJ2-1; the TRBD1 assignment by TCRdb is unverifiable without DNA. The germline V gene encodes CDR1 ENHRY and CDR2 SYGVKD. There are 11 residues in the CDR3. The CDR3: CAIGGGGEQFF.